This passage covers 14 T cell receptor beta chains from one sample sequenced in a study of CD8 T cells in ankylosing spondylitis. TCRdb re-called the 5' RACE reads through MiXCR, storing one row per CDR3 protein. The sample lists roughly 130,000 distinct CDR3 sequences; around 15% were seen once. The sequencing input was blood, either unsorted or a sorted T cell fraction (not recorded which). These receptor sequences come from a female donor with ankylosing spondylitis or in good health (not recorded which).

In its sample, this clonotype was seen many times. The rearrangement links TRBV10-3 to TRBJ1-2, with D hard to call. The ends were cut back, 0 bases at V and 4 bases at J, with 12 bases in the middle. Germline CDR1 reads ENHRY; CDR2 reads SYGVKD. There are 15 residues in the CDR3. CDR3 sequence reads: CAISESSGQGYGYTF. The CDR3 nucleotides are TGTGCCATCAGTGAGTCGTCGGGCCAAGGCTATGGCTACACCTTC.

This clonotype occurred many times. The chain carries TRBV20-1 and TRBJ2-1; tentatively, D is TRBD1 or TRBD2 (5 bases each). Deletions cut 3 bases from V and 8 bases from J, with 14 bases between. CDR1 DFQATT and CDR2 SNEGSKA come from the germline V gene (reference sequence). The CDR3 loop spans 13 amino acids. In DNA, the CDR3 is TGCAGTGCTAGTAGTTACTCGGGACATGAGCAGTTCTTC. Its protein is CSASSYSGHEQFF.

The rearrangement joins TRBV30 to TRBJ2-5; D might be TRBD1 (6 bases). Trimming cost V 0 bases and J 1 base, with 12 bases left between them. CDR1 is GTSNPN and CDR2 is SVGIG in the germline V gene (reference sequence). The CDR3 spans 15 residues. CDR3 bases: TGTGCCTGGAGTGTACCCAGGGGCTTCCAAGAGACCCAGTACTTC. It is translated as CAWSVPRGFQETQYF. The full variable domain, its missing parts supplied by reference TRBV30 and TRBJ2-5, is SQTIHQWPATLVQPVGSPLSLECTVEGTSNPNLYWYRQAAGRGLQLLFYSVGIGQISSEVPQNLSASRPQDRQFILSSKKLLLSDSGFYLCAWSVPRGFQETQYFGPGTRLLVL.

This clonotype was recorded many times. This chain uses TRBV29-1 with TRBJ2-1; TRBD1 might be the D (7 bases). This CDR3 is 12 amino acids long. V lost 4 bases to trimming and J lost 8 bases, with 12 bases between them. The germline gives CDR1 SQVTM, CDR2 ANQGSEA. For the CDR3, the DNA is TGCAGCGTTGCAGGGGGGCCCGATGAGCAGTTCTTC. Its protein product is CSVAGGPDEQFF.

Only a few counts were recorded for this clonotype. The J gene is TRBJ2-3, the V gene TRBV7-2, with D hard to call. Trimming pared 5 bases from V and 4 bases from J, leaving 13 bases between. The CDR3 has 14 residues. Looked up from germline, CDR1 is SGHTA and CDR2 is FQGNSA. This CDR3 is CASSDWLVSDTQYF. Written as DNA, the CDR3 is TGTGCCAGCAGCGATTGGCTAGTTTCAGATACGCAGTATTTT.

This clonotype came up a few times. Here the CDR3 DNA reads TGTGCCAGCAGTTACTCCATAGGGGACATGAGCAATCAGCCCCAGCATTTT. Translation: CASSYSIGDMSNQPQHF. The chain joins TRBV6-2 or TRBV6-3 to TRBJ1-5, with D tentatively TRBD1 (6 bases). The CDR3 spans 17 residues. Between the trimmed V and J ends, which lost 0 bases and 1 base, there was a span of 13 bases. Germline CDR1 is MNHEY and CDR2 is SVGEGT.

The chain uses TRBV20-1 and TRBJ2-5; unclear D gene. V gave up 3 bases and J gave up 1 base, with 9 bases separating them. CDR1 is DFQATT and CDR2 is SNEGSKA in the germline V gene (reference sequence). The CDR3 spans 13 residues. The CDR3 reads CSARARFQETQYF. In DNA, the CDR3 is TGCAGTGCTAGGGCTAGATTCCAAGAGACCCAGTACTTC.

In DNA, the CDR3 is TGTGCCAGCAATTCGGGACAGCTTACCTACAATGAGCAGTTCTTC. The encoded protein is CASNSGQLTYNEQFF. The gene calls are TRBV12-3 or TRBV12-4 and TRBJ2-1; TRBD1 matches 7 bases. The junction had 8 bases not matched to a gene; V was cut back by 7 bases and J by 2 bases. The CDR3 totals 15 residues.

As regards this clonotype: A much larger clone lies a single base off, so this may be a read error. This sequence joins TRBV29-1 and TRBJ2-3, with a weak D call TRBD1 (5 bases). Germline assignment: CDR1 SQVTM and CDR2 ANQGSEA. Between the trimmed V and J ends, which lost 4 bases and 1 base, there was a span of 12 bases. The CDR3 is made up of 14 amino acids. The DNA for the CDR3 is TGCAGCGTTGGGAAGGGCAGGGGCACAGATACGCAGTATTTT. Residues: CSVGKGRGTDTQYF.

Regarding this clonotype: A read error may explain this, as a much larger clone is one base away. This chain joins TRBV12-3 or TRBV12-4 and TRBJ2-7; no definite D call. The CDR3 is made up of 12 amino acids. CDR3 DNA: TGTGCCGGCAGTTTGAATTCCTACGAGCAGTACTTC. It yields the protein CAGSLNSYEQYF.

This clonotype was seen a few times. This rearrangement joins TRBV10-1 to TRBJ2-1, with 10 bases aligning to TRBD2. J gave up 3 bases and V 2 bases, and 4 bases lay outside the gene matches. Germline V CDR1 and CDR2: WNHNN, SYGVQD (reference sequence). This CDR3 has 16 amino acids. Here the CDR3 reads CASSEEGLAVYNEQFF. The CDR3, as DNA: TGCGCCAGCAGTGAGGAAGGACTAGCGGTCTACAATGAGCAGTTCTTC.

This clonotype has a count of ten or more. The chain employs TRBV3-1 and TRBJ2-2, with 10 bases aligning to TRBD1. V gave up 6 bases and J gave up 3 bases; unmatched junction bases: 4. This CDR3 has 15 amino acids. Germline V gives CDR1 LGHDT, CDR2 YNNKEL (reference sequence). The CDR3 DNA is TGTGCCAGCAGGAGGACAGGGGGTGACACCGGGGAGCTGTTTTTT. Protein sequence: CASRRTGGDTGELFF.

This clonotype was found many times. The genes are TRBV9 and TRBJ2-5; 12 bases fit TRBD1. This CDR3 spans 17 amino acids. J lost 3 bases, V lost 4 bases, and 10 bases had no gene match. Germline V gives CDR1 SGDLS, CDR2 YYNGEE. The CDR3 region has the DNA TGTGCCAGCAGCCGTGGGACAGGGGGCTCACGTGAAGAGACCCAGTACTTC. It specifies CASSRGTGGSREETQYF.

This clonotype was found many times. This chain uses TRBV20-1 with TRBJ1-1, with 7 nucleotides matching TRBD1. The CDR3 runs 13 residues. Germline V gene sequence: CDR1 DFQATT, CDR2 SNEGSKA (reference sequence). V lost 6 bases, J lost 4 bases, and 8 bases stayed unmatched. The CDR3 is CSASRQGGTEAFF. For the CDR3, the DNA is TGCAGTGCCAGCAGACAGGGCGGCACTGAAGCTTTCTTT.